Included here is one T cell receptor beta chain sequence, with context. This receptor's antigen is unknown. At one end, the junction sequence differs from germline, possibly due to a read error. The same CDR3 can be traced to other DNA sequences in this sample. This sample was taken from a study of cytomegalovirus exposure and HLA in healthy donors (dated by TCRdb to about 2017). For the wider study: According to an earlier analysis of several hundred of the donors, about 190 million T cells yielded 90 million to 140 million unique TCR beta sequences and more than 250 Gb of sequence data. About 330 gigabases of sequencing data and around 88 million unique TCR sequences made up an early release that covered approximately 620 HLA-typed donors. The genetic ancestry cluster associated with self-reported Caucasian donors included approximately 85% of the roughly 410 genotyped donors. The study was designed to test whether signatures of past pathogen exposure could be identified by cataloging public T cell receptors. The T cell repertoires of several hundred subjects were profiled by immunosequencing and related to cytomegalovirus serostatus. Besides the first cohort of roughly 700 subjects, a separate validation cohort made up of 120 different subjects was used. High-throughput TCR immunosequencing, statistical association of individual TCRs with disease status, and machine learning were combined to predict cytomegalovirus infection status. A later analysis re-analyzed previously published TCR beta repertoires from approximately 700 donors and added high-resolution HLA genotyping to study TCR occurrence patterns. The later analysis used no new phenotypic data to find candidate immune exposures, relying instead on TCR beta sequences and their occurrence across donors. An earlier analysis of some 500 of the donors applied high-throughput TCR beta sequencing to assess whether each TCR beta V gene segment acted as functional or pseudogenic. Alongside the repertoire data, information on donor age, sex, ethnicity and CMV serostatus was compiled. A later genetic analysis used genome-wide SNP genotypes for about 65% of the roughly 700 donors, treating that subset as a discovery cohort. All discovery cohort repertoires had been generated on a single sequencing platform. HLA typing covered class I and class II loci at four-digit resolution. The number of typed donors differed by locus: roughly 629-640 for A, B, C, DRB1 and DQB1; some 500 for DQA1; about 600 for DPA1; and approximately 450 for DPB1. Four to six DR-DQ haplotypes were handled as single units for association and clustering because linkage in the cohort was strong. Among around 400 genotyped donors of the cohort, an average of roughly 230,000 unique TCR beta nucleotide sequences was sequenced per donor, of which roughly 18% were non-productive. Findings and caveats that apply to the study as a whole: Compared with equally common non-associated chains, HLA-associated TCR beta chains in a later analysis were more clonally expanded and had lower generation probabilities. In a later genetic analysis, a missense DCLRE1C variant was associated with V-gene and J-gene trimming of TCR beta chains, and the association was replicated in an independent cohort. Because the 87-base-pair reads could not distinguish some IMGT-functional V segments, including TRBV6-2 and TRBV6-3, those segments were excluded. A further reported finding was that TCR beta sequences accurately predicted the HLA-A and HLA-B alleles for most subjects in the first cohort. In both the original and validation cohorts, the classifier was reported to diagnose cytomegalovirus status with high specificity and sensitivity. Immune exposure information for the cohort was limited to CMV serostatus. Most CMV-associated TCR beta chains appeared to be HLA-restricted in a later analysis, and the HLA associations seemed to be driven largely by CMV exposure. This cohort had only TCR beta chains sequenced, and the lack of alpha or paired-chain data limited which features could be detected. A total of roughly 160 TCR beta chains were listed by the study as associated with cytomegalovirus. In a later analysis, some 17,000 TCR beta sequences were associated with specific HLA alleles at a false discovery rate of 0.05. According to a later analysis, TCR association rates differed among HLA loci, with DRB1 alleles showing the most associated TCRs and HLA-C alleles showing the fewest. In an earlier analysis of around 500 of the donors, most TCR beta V segments appeared in productive rearrangements about 87% or about 30% of the time, broadly matching IMGT annotations. A cluster of highly shared sequence variants was judged likely to be a technical artifact of the sequencing pipeline. Because counts were too low, about 17 rarely observed V segments, including chromosome 9 orphons, were excluded from the earlier analysis of several hundred of the donors. The presence/absence analyses assumed that sequencing depth was roughly uniform across donors, and that assumption may not be true. Most TCR sequences were observed very rarely across donors, whereas some public TCRs were present in many individuals. It was suggested by the authors that the approach could potentially be generalized to other disease states and immunological phenotypes. In vitro tests confirmed that a few of the cytomegalovirus-associated TCR beta chains recognize cytomegalovirus antigens. HLA typing was unavailable for some donors at each locus, so association tests used only the typed subset. Linkage disequilibrium might explain the correlated functional status among segregating V segments, but an unknown experimental factor could not be ruled out. In a later genetic analysis, fewer N-insertions in productive TCRs were reported among donors in an Asian-associated ancestry cluster than the roughly 700-donor mean. In a later analysis, several top co-occurrence clusters were reported to appear linked to parvovirus B19, influenza, CMV and Epstein-Barr virus. Strong co-occurrence of HLA alleles, especially DR and DQ, made assigning TCR associations to individual alleles difficult.

The library was made by the immunoSEQ multiplex PCR assay. A mixture of 60 forward primers for TCR Vbeta segments and 13 reverse primers for TCR Jbeta segments was used in the multiplex PCR. The CDR3 region of rearranged TCR beta genes was amplified from genomic DNA with a multiplex PCR assay. The amplified TCR beta libraries were sequenced on the Illumina HiSeq System as 87-base-pair reads. The published analysis was carried out like this. A later analysis tallied roughly 76 million unique TCR beta chains across the 666 repertoires, and about 12 million of those chains were shared by two or more donors. To remove PCR and sequencing errors, raw reads were error-corrected and collapsed into unique sequences using a nearest-neighbor algorithm that merged closely related sequences. Alignment of CDR3 sequences to IMGT reference sequences was used to assign V, D and J gene segments. For a sequence to be retained, a match of at least six nucleotides was required to both a V gene segment and a J gene segment. Rearrangements were classified as productive when the CDR3 lacked stop codons and remained in frame with V and J, and all other rearrangements were classified as non-productive. CDR3 was defined according to IMGT convention as the region running from the second conserved V-encoded cysteine to the conserved J-encoded phenylalanine. In an earlier analysis of more than 550 of the donors, sequences lacking an unambiguous match to a single V gene segment were excluded. In an earlier analysis of about 590 of the donors, a V segment was called functional when productive rearrangements were above 56.7%, and segregating when the standard deviation between donors exceeded 5%. A statistical classification framework was built for diagnosing cytomegalovirus status from the catalog of TCR beta chain sequences. In a later analysis, V and J genes were assigned by comparing TCR nucleotide sequences against IMGT/GENE-DB human TR gene sequences. In a later analysis, CDR3 sequences and most-parsimonious VDJ recombination scenarios were assigned using the TCRdist pipeline. In a later analysis, each TCR beta chain was defined by its CDR3 amino acid sequence together with its V-gene family, and reads lacking a unique V-gene family were excluded. As a way to deal with suspected cross-contamination and a sequencing artifact, a later analysis dropped 500 to 700 nucleotide sequences that were highly shared and had low generation probability. In a later analysis, a clonal expansion index for each public chain was calculated from normalized within-repertoire ranks of inferred template counts. Generation probabilities in a later analysis came from a VDJ recombination model fitted to out-of-frame rearrangements, and those results were checked against IGoR. A later analysis scored TCR-TCR, TCR-HLA and TCR-CMV co-occurrence with hypergeometric tests, applying a repertoire-size bias correction to TCR pairs. False discovery rates were estimated in a later analysis by permuting HLA or CMV assignments 20 times. In a later analysis, co-occurring TCRs were grouped with DBSCAN, and TCRdist sequence similarity was added when clustering was performed within HLA-allele-positive subsets. Repertoires with fewer than 30,000 or more than 120,000 public chains, plus five repertoires with anomalous nucleotide sharing, were excluded from co-occurrence clustering. This is the immuneACCESS table as TCRdb keeps it, with only in-frame sequences that have V and J called. A part of the clones is gone; compared with another copy, unresolved V genes explain less than half, and the rest is unexplained. V, J and clone size reflect that table, while D and trimming were determined from the DNA. The sample profile shows 250,000 to 350,000 clones; 85% to 90% of them were found once. The ten biggest clones cover approximately 2.4% of the sample.

The cohort was made up of hundreds of healthy bone marrow donors. At the time of sampling, every cohort member was nominally healthy, though immune exposures that went unrecorded were likely present. The donor was CMV seronegative and belonged to the group of over 300 seronegative cohort members. Each donor provided a peripheral blood sample, and peripheral blood mononuclear cells were used for TCR beta sequencing. The Qiagen DNeasy Blood Extraction Kit was used to extract genomic DNA from the blood cell samples. There are 16 amino acids in the CDR3, from cysteine to phenylalanine inclusive. The DNA shown is the 48-base CDR3, in frame from base 1. CDR1 SNHLY and CDR2 FYNNEI were looked up in the germline V gene.

Sequencing used PBMCs. The V gene is TRBV2 and the J gene is TRBJ2-7, and 7 junction bases match TRBD2. The sequence came from a young woman in good health and CMV-seronegative. The CDR3: CASTKESGLRTYEQYF. Read as DNA, the sequence is TGCGCCAGCACAAAGGAGTCGGGACTAAGAACCTACGAGCAGTACTTC.